This passage covers 28 T cell receptor beta chains from one sample sequenced in a study of shared clonotypes between healthy human individuals. Clones were sequenced by immunoSEQ multiplex PCR, and TCRdb holds only the in-frame ones, with some missing. The repertoire holds about 490,000 clones, with around 80% as singletons. The sample taken for sequencing was PBMCs. These receptors were collected from a woman between 35 and 50 years old in good health. Some clones in this sample may be carry-over from other donors' samples.

This chain joins TRBV5-4 and TRBJ2-2; 10 nucleotides agree with TRBD2. J lost 5 bases, V lost 4 bases, and 11 bases had no gene match. Germline V gene data show CDR1 as SGHNT and CDR2 as YYREEE (reference sequence). The CDR3 has 17 amino acids. CDR3: CASSPESGRAGTGELFF. Written as DNA, the CDR3 is TGTGCCAGCAGCCCCGAGAGCGGGAGGGCCGGGACCGGGGAGCTGTTTTTT.

This clone was recorded only once. This chain joins TRBV9 and TRBJ1-2; 7 bases are a match to TRBD1. CDR1 and CDR2 (germline): SGDLS, YYNGEE. The CDR3 is made up of 15 amino acids. V shed 0 bases and J 2 bases; nucleotides not matched to a gene: 4. CDR3 region: CASSVDTQGNYGYTF. In nucleotides, the CDR3 is TGTGCCAGCAGCGTAGATACACAGGGGAACTATGGCTACACCTTC.

This chain joins TRBV28 and TRBJ2-4, with 9 bases aligning to TRBD1. Germline V gene sequence: CDR1 MDHEN, CDR2 SYDVKM. Trimming removed 6 bases from V and 2 bases from J; junction bases left unmatched: 11. CDR3 length: 17 residues. The CDR3 DNA sequence: TGTGCCAGCAGAGCCTCAGGGGGACAGGGTCCCAAAAACATTCAGTACTTC. Its protein product is CASRASGGQGPKNIQYF.

J is TRBJ2-7 and V is TRBV7-2; possibly TRBD2 for D (7 bases). Germline CDR1 and CDR2: SGHTA and FQGNSA. The CDR3 is 13 amino acids. V lost 4 bases to trimming and J lost 6 bases, with 13 bases between them. CDR3 sequence (DNA): TGTGCCAGCAGCTCCCGCGGGGGCTTCGAGCAGTACTTC. Protein: CASSSRGGFEQYF.

The chain has TRBV28 and TRBJ2-7, with 10 bases that match TRBD1. Germline V gives CDR1 MDHEN, CDR2 SYDVKM. CDR3 length: 15 amino acids. Trimming at V came to 6 bases and at J to 2 bases, leaving 7 bases not matched to a gene. CDR3 DNA sequence: TGTGCCAGCAGCACCGGGACAGGGGTGCCCTACGAGCAGTACTTC. Protein sequence: CASSTGTGVPYEQYF.

V and J are TRBV6-1 and TRBJ1-2; D possibly corresponds to TRBD1 (5 bases). The V end lost 1 base, the J end lost 6 bases, and 21 bases lay between the germline ends. Germline CDR1 is MNHNS and CDR2 is SASEGT. This CDR3 contains 17 residues. The CDR3 reads CASSEGGMGVGVDGYTF. CDR3 DNA sequence: TGTGCCAGCAGTGAAGGGGGGATGGGCGTGGGAGTGGATGGCTACACCTTC.

The genes are TRBV5-4 and TRBJ2-2; D call uncertain. This CDR3 spans 17 amino acids. V dropped 0 bases and J dropped 3 bases, with 15 bases sitting between them. Germline-derived CDR1 and CDR2 are SGHNT and YYREEE (reference sequence). The CDR3 loop is CASSLGAKGADTGELFF. CDR3 nucleotides: TGTGCCAGCAGCTTGGGTGCGAAGGGCGCGGACACCGGGGAGCTGTTTTTT.

The chain carries TRBV5-1 and TRBJ1-2; the match to TRBD1 covers 9 bases. This CDR3 is built from 14 residues. Germline assignment: CDR1 SGHRS and CDR2 YFSETQ. The J segment lost 7 bases and the V segment lost 4 bases, leaving 8 bases of the junction unmatched. CDR3 DNA: TGCGCCAGCAGCCTCGGGACAGGGCGTGGTGGCTACACCTTC. The encoded protein is CASSLGTGRGGYTF. Filled out from reference TRBV5-1 and TRBJ1-2, the complete variable domain reads KAGVTQTPRYLIKTRGQQVTLSCSPISGHRSVSWYQQTPGQGLQFLFEYFSETQRNKGNFPGRFSGRQFSNSRSEMNVSTLELGDSALYLCASSLGTGRGGYTFGSGTRLTVV.

This rearrangement joins TRBV18 to TRBJ1-2; a possible D gene is TRBD1 (5 bases). V was trimmed by 3 bases and J by 4 bases, leaving 12 bases between them. This CDR3 is 14 amino acids long. Germline V lookup: CDR1 KGHSH, CDR2 LQKENI. CDR3 loop: CASSPGEGIYGYTF. Here the CDR3 DNA reads TGTGCCAGCTCACCGGGGGAGGGGATCTATGGCTACACCTTC.

Regarding this clone: The same CDR3 can be traced to other DNA sequences in this sample. J is TRBJ1-2 and V is TRBV6-1, with D unclear. Trimming shortened V by 0 bases and J by 8 bases, and 7 bases separated the two germline ends. There are 12 residues in the CDR3. The germline CDR1 and CDR2 sequences are MNHNS and SASEGT. In nucleotides, the CDR3 is TGTGCCAGCAGTGAAGCGGGCCGGGGCTACACCTTC. Translation: CASSEAGRGYTF.

The chain uses TRBV7-2 and TRBJ2-1, with 9 bases fitting TRBD2. Germline values: CDR1 SGHTA, CDR2 FQGNSA. This CDR3 is 15 amino acids long. With 5 bases clipped from V and 10 bases from J, the junction kept 12 bases outside the gene matches. CDR3 DNA sequence: TGTGCCAGCAGCCCCGGTTTAGCGGGAGAAGGGGAGCAGTTCTTC. Protein product: CASSPGLAGEGEQFF.

Comment on this clone: The likely explanation is a read error, given a far larger clone one base away. CDR3 DNA: TGTGCCAGCAGCCCCTTCGAAGGCCCCTACAATGAGCGGTTCTTC. Translation: CASSPFEGPYNERFF. The J gene is TRBJ2-1, the V gene TRBV11-3; D gene unclear. Per the germline V gene, CDR1 is SGHNT and CDR2 is YENEEA. This CDR3 is 15 amino acids long.

The chain uses TRBV11-2 and TRBJ2-3; 13 bases map to TRBD2. Germline trimming cut 3 bases from V and 9 bases from J; bases unmatched to any gene: 12. The germline gives CDR1 SGHAT, CDR2 FQNNGV. This CDR3 is built from 17 residues. The chain's CDR3 is CASSFNPGLAGVETQYF. Written as DNA, the CDR3 is TGTGCCAGCAGCTTCAATCCCGGACTAGCGGGAGTGGAAACGCAGTATTTT.

The gene calls are TRBV14 and TRBJ1-4, with D possibly TRBD1 on 6 matching bases. The CDR3 loop spans 15 amino acids. The germline CDR1 and CDR2 sequences are SGHDN and FVKESK. The V and J ends lost 1 base and 8 bases respectively, with 14 bases between them. CDR3 DNA: TGTGCCAGCAGCCAAGTATCAGGGGAGGTCGAAAAACTGTTTTTT. Encoded protein: CASSQVSGEVEKLFF.

This clone was detected a few times. The chain has TRBV28 and TRBJ2-2; D might be TRBD2 (5 bases). Germline-derived CDR1 and CDR2 are MDHEN and SYDVKM. The germline V and J ends were trimmed by 4 bases and 3 bases, with 12 bases remaining between them. CDR3 length: 15 amino acids. The CDR3 coding sequence is TGTGCCAGCAGTTCAGCTAGCCGGGACACCGGGGAGCTGTTTTTT. It encodes CASSSASRDTGELFF.

The J gene is TRBJ1-1, the V gene TRBV10-3, with D possibly TRBD1 on 5 matching bases. The CDR3 is 17 amino acids. From germline, CDR1 is ENHRY and CDR2 SYGVKD. With 2 bases removed from V and 1 base from J, the gap between germline ends came to 17 bases. The CDR3 sequence is CAISETQGGGPNTEAFF. The CDR3 nucleotides are TGTGCCATCAGTGAGACCCAAGGTGGGGGTCCGAACACTGAAGCTTTCTTT.

This sequence joins TRBV30 and TRBJ2-1; D uncertain. The CDR3 covers 11 residues. In germline, CDR1 is GTSNPN, CDR2 SVGIG (reference sequence). V was pared by 5 bases and J by 4 bases, with 6 bases between. The CDR3: CAWAAYNEQFF. The CDR3 region has the DNA TGTGCCTGGGCGGCGTACAATGAGCAGTTCTTC.

This chain joins TRBV27 and TRBJ2-1, with D uncertain. Trimming stripped 0 bases from V and 8 bases from J, with 8 bases between. The germline V gene encodes CDR1 MNHEY and CDR2 SMNVEV (reference sequence). The CDR3 loop spans 13 amino acids. The chain's CDR3 is CASSLSWFHEQFF. DNA of the CDR3: TGTGCCAGCAGTTTATCCTGGTTTCATGAGCAGTTCTTC.

This chain links TRBV29-1 with TRBJ1-4, with D possibly matching TRBD1 (6 bases). Per the germline V gene, CDR1 is SQVTM and CDR2 is ANQGSEA. Trimming took 6 bases from V and 4 from J, leaving 12 bases between them. The CDR3 has 13 amino acids. DNA of the CDR3: TGCAGCGTCCTAAGGGGGATTAATGAAAAACTGTTTTTT. Protein sequence: CSVLRGINEKLFF.

This clone has a single count. The rearrangement joins TRBV5-1 to TRBJ2-2; tentatively, D is TRBD1 or TRBD2 (5 bases each). Germline V lookup: CDR1 SGHRS, CDR2 YFSETQ. The CDR3 is made up of 15 amino acids. V was cut by 3 bases and J by 2 bases, with 11 bases left in between. The CDR3 coding sequence is TGCGCCAGCAGCTCCGGGACCGACAACACCGGGGAGCTGTTTTTT. It specifies CASSSGTDNTGELFF.

The chain has TRBV18 and TRBJ1-2; tentative D call: TRBD1 (6 bases). Per germline, CDR1 KGHSH and CDR2 LQKENI. The CDR3 contains 14 residues. V lost 6 bases and J lost 4, with 15 bases in between. CDR3 coding DNA: TGTGCCAGCTCCCCTCGTCAGGGGACCTATGGCTACACCTTC. Translating it yields CASSPRQGTYGYTF.

This rearrangement joins TRBV7-2 to TRBJ2-7, with 11 bases aligning to TRBD2. The CDR3 covers 14 residues. Germline V gene lookup returns CDR1 SGHTA and CDR2 FQGNSA. With V trimmed by 6 bases and J by 2 bases, 3 bases remained unmatched. The CDR3 DNA reads as TGTGCCAGCAGACCGGGACTAGCGGCCTACGAGCAGTACTTC. Translated, it gives CASRPGLAAYEQYF.

The chain recombines TRBV28 with TRBJ1-5; perhaps TRBD1 as D (5 bases). V was trimmed by 3 bases and J by 7 bases, leaving 13 bases between them. CDR1 and CDR2 (germline): MDHEN, SYDVKM. The CDR3 covers 14 residues. The CDR3 loop reads CASSFTGAGQPQHF. The CDR3 DNA reads TGTGCCAGCAGTTTCACCGGGGCGGGACAGCCCCAGCATTTT.

The chain uses TRBV5-1 and TRBJ1-1, with D perhaps matching TRBD1 (6 bases). The CDR3 runs 15 residues. CDR1 SGHRS and CDR2 YFSETQ come from the germline V gene. With 0 bases removed from V and 4 bases from J, the gap between germline ends came to 13 bases. CDR3: CASSLEGVSGTEAFF. The CDR3 DNA is TGCGCCAGCAGCTTGGAGGGGGTGAGTGGCACTGAAGCTTTCTTT.

Comment on this clone: This likely came from a read error, as a far larger clone is one base away. Other DNA variants within this sample encode the same CDR3. This chain uses TRBV7-3 with TRBJ1-1; D perhaps matches TRBD1 (5 bases). The CDR3 runs 15 residues. In germline, CDR1 is SGHTA, CDR2 FQGTGA. As DNA, the CDR3 is TGTGCCAGCAGCTTAACGGGGGGTCCGGGCACTGAAGCTTTCTTC. Encoded protein: CASSLTGGPGTEAFF.

The CDR3 spells CASSLEPGQGETQYF. DNA for the CDR3: TGTGCCAGCAGCTTGGAGCCGGGGCAGGGGGAGACCCAGTACTTC. This chain joins TRBV2 and TRBJ2-5, with a possible D match to TRBD1 (6 bases). Germline CDR1 reads SNHLY; CDR2 reads FYNNEI. The CDR3 covers 15 residues. V was trimmed by 6 bases and J by 5 bases, leaving 19 bases between them.

Comment on this clone: Other DNA sequences from this sample encode an identical CDR3 as well. This chain's CDR3 is CASSLGPEAFF. The CDR3 region has the DNA TGTGCCAGCAGCCTGGGTCCTGAAGCTTTCTTT. This chain uses TRBV11-2 with TRBJ1-1; no clear D gene. Trimming left V 5 bases short and J 6 bases short, with 7 bases between. The CDR3 totals 11 residues. CDR1 SGHAT and CDR2 FQNNGV come from the germline V gene.

About this clone: Other DNA sequences in this sample translate to the same CDR3. The chain joins TRBV5-1 to TRBJ1-5, with 9 bases aligning to TRBD1. The CDR3 length is 14 residues. Germline values: CDR1 SGHRS, CDR2 YFSETQ. Trimming took 4 bases from V and 4 from J; bases not matched to a gene: 3. The CDR3 loop reads CASSPGTGNQPQHF. The CDR3 nucleotides are TGCGCCAGCAGCCCTGGGACAGGGAATCAGCCCCAGCATTTT.